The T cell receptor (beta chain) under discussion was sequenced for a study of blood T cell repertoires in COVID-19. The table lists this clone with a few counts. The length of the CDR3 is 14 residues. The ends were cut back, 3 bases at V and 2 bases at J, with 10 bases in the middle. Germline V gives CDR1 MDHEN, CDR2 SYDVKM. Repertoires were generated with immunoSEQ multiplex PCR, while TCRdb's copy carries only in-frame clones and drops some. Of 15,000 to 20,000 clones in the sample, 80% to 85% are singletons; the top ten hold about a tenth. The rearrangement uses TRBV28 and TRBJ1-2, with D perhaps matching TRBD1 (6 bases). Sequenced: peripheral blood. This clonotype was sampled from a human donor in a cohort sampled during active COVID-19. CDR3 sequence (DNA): TGTGCCAGCAGTTTTGGTCAGGGGAACTATGGCTACACCTTC. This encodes CASSFGQGNYGYTF.